This T cell receptor (beta chain) originates from a study of graft-versus-host responses after intestinal transplantation. Overall study results and limits: Allografts carried high graft-versus-host to host-versus-graft clonal ratios in patients having graft-donor T cell macrochimerism. There were GvH clones found in recipient marrow, and some of them appeared first in ileum or blood.

The protocol was immunoSEQ multiplex PCR, while the TCRdb copy is restricted to in-frame clones and leaves out a portion. The sample lists 15,000 to 20,000 clones, roughly 80% seen once, with under 4% in the top ten. Lymphocytes from graft epithelium and lamina propria were isolated. In the case of this clone: Its antigen is not identified.

The TCR comes from a human patient who received an intestinal transplant, so some T cells may come from the graft donor. The sample consisted of ileum tissue, taken about 80 weeks after intestinal transplantation.

The CDR3 sequence is CASSPTSSYEQYF. The CDR3 DNA follows: TGTGCCAGCAGTCCTACCAGCTCCTACGAGCAGTACTTC. The chain has TRBV5-4 and TRBJ2-7; D is uncertain. With 5 bases removed from V and 0 bases from J, the gap between germline ends came to 9 bases. The CDR3 sequence is 13 residues long. CDR1 is SGHNT, CDR2 YYREEE, per germline (reference sequence).